This is a list of T cell receptor beta chains from one sample in a study of OX40 agonist ivuxolimab in advanced cancers. Profiled with immunoSEQ multiplex PCR; TCRdb holds only in-frame clones, not every one. Seen here are about 79,000 clones, under 90% observed once, and the top ten hold 0.5% to 0.65%. The sequenced sample was CD4+ or CD8+ T cells sorted from blood, obtained in a trial of the OX40 agonist ivuxolimab. Source of these receptors: an adult with an advanced solid tumor such as melanoma, head and neck, liver or kidney cancer. Both conserved end residues are trimmed from each CDR3.

TRBJ2-5	TRBV30	AWSRGAGEGETQY
TRBJ2-7	TRBV4-2	ASSPWWVRGATYEQY
TRBJ2-2	TRBV12-5	ASGLGDGTGELF
TRBJ1-6	TRBV5-1	ASSEAPSSYNSPLH
TRBJ1-2	TRBV6-1	ASSTSSDGVLGYT
TRBJ1-4	TRBV5-1	ASSEGSLGATNEKLF
TRBJ1-5	TRBV6-1	ASVLSGGNQPQH
TRBJ1-2	TRBV6-5	ASSYFGRGVDYGYT
TRBJ1-2	TRBV15	ATSRGGTDRFYGYT
TRBJ2-6	TRBV29-1	SVGGEVSGANVLT
TRBJ2-1	TRBV7-2	ASSLSRPAGEQF
TRBJ2-7	TRBV30	AWSKGLAVYEQY
TRBJ2-4	TRBV15	ATSREGQRQY
TRBJ1-2	TRBV5-4	ASSGDGGQGVHGYT
TRBJ2-5	TRBV30	AWSRQGQETQY
TRBJ1-1	TRBV18	ASSPPGGRADTEAF
TRBJ1-1	TRBV15	ATSSRGEAF
TRBJ2-7	TRBV7-9	ASTSDRLAVTYEQY
TRBJ1-3	TRBV5-1	ASSLGGSSSGNTIY
TRBJ2-2	TRBV7-3	ASSLNLGELF
TRBJ1-3	TRBV4-3	ASSQGFGQPGNTIY
TRBJ2-3	TRBV18	ASSPPKGTGGTDTQY
TRBJ2-7	TRBV7-2	ASSVWTSGDYEQY
TRBJ1-1	TRBV7-3	ASSLMNGYRAF
TRBJ1-5	TRBV2	ASTPGMTANQPQH
TRBJ2-3	TRBV9	ASSVGTSGRELTDTQY
TRBJ2-7	TRBV28	ASSLAGGYREQY
TRBJ2-3	TRBV25-1	ASSGGGGGNTQY
TRBJ2-7	TRBV18	ASSPGTSGRASTYEQY
TRBJ2-1	TRBV7-2	ASSLGTGGSEQF
TRBJ2-5	TRBV5-5	ASSFAGARETQY
TRBJ2-2	TRBV4-2	ASSQDWAGSAGELF
TRBJ2-1	TRBV7-3	ASSGSGPHNEQF
TRBJ2-5	TRBV6-5	ASRPTSGETQY
TRBJ2-3	TRBV11-1	ASSSPSTDTQY
TRBJ1-1	TRBV7-9	ASSQGVTEAF
TRBJ1-1	TRBV19	ASTLTGANTEAF
TRBJ1-2	TRBV15	ATSRLDRFNYGYT
TRBJ1-3	TRBV28	ASSSPYWASISGNTIY
TRBJ1-1	TRBV15	ATSRDLGRQAF
TRBJ1-3	TRBV28	ASSLGPTSGNTIY
TRBJ1-5	TRBV6-5	ASSHGSGGDQPQH
TRBJ2-7	TRBV18	ASSPPGTVSYEQY
TRBJ1-2	TRBV5-1	ASSLERVNYGYT
TRBJ1-1	TRBV5-1	ASKPTADLNTEAF
TRBJ2-5	TRBV11-3	ASSLGEGQTQY
TRBJ1-2	TRBV7-2	ASSPRQGANYGYT
TRBJ2-5	TRBV18	ASSSGIEKTQY
TRBJ2-1	TRBV5-1	ASSFAPDNNNEQF
TRBJ2-3	TRBV2	ASSATPSISDTQY
TRBJ2-4	TRBV9	ASSVGRGALGNIQY